Listed below are T cell receptor beta chains from one sample, sequenced in a study of chemoradiotherapy in HPV16-positive cancers. TCRdb's table, derived via immunoSEQ multiplex PCR, lists solely in-frame clones and lacks some. The table records more than 30,000 clones, 89% of them present only once. This material consisted of blood, taken from a patient who underwent chemoradiotherapy. These receptors all stem from a human donor with HPV-associated anogenital cancer. Each CDR3 is given with its conserved first and last residue. A D gene is named only where the DNA matches it firmly. Some rows mark clone size as missing; the rest say once, few, many or name a class of expanded clone.

CDR3 protein | CDR3 DNA | D gene | clone size | J gene | V gene
CASSEDSLNYGYTF | TGTGCCAGCAGTGAAGACAGCCTTAACTATGGCTACACCTTC | NA | NA | TRBJ1-2 | TRBV6-1
CASSLVSSGSTNEQFF | TGTGCCAGCAGCTTAGTGTCAAGCGGGAGTACCAATGAGCAGTTCTTC | TRBD2 | NA | TRBJ2-1 | TRBV7-9
CASLGLGNADTQYF | TGTGCCAGCCTGGGACTAGGGAACGCAGATACGCAGTATTTT | TRBD2 | once | TRBJ2-3 | TRBV6-6
CASSQTRSQEAFF | TGTGCCAGCAGCCAGACTCGCAGCCAGGAAGCTTTCTTT | NA | NA | TRBJ1-1 | TRBV11-2
CASTSQSGELFF | TGTGCCAGCACAAGTCAGAGCGGGGAGCTGTTTTTT | NA | NA | TRBJ2-2 | TRBV25-1
CASSEYEGRITEAFF | TGTGCCAGCAGTGAATACGAGGGGCGGATCACTGAAGCTTTCTTT | NA | NA | TRBJ1-1 | TRBV25-1
CATEGTENMNTEAFF | TGTGCCACCGAGGGTACGGAAAACATGAACACTGAAGCTTTCTTT | NA | few | TRBJ1-1 | TRBV15
CASSPGETQYF | TGTGCCAGCAGTCCAGGGGAGACCCAGTACTTC | NA | NA | TRBJ2-5 | TRBV2
CASRVGGNTEAFF | TGTGCCAGCAGAGTTGGGGGGAACACTGAAGCTTTCTTT | NA | NA | TRBJ1-1 | TRBV5-4
CARFQDRVREQYF | TGTGCCCGCTTTCAGGACAGGGTTAGGGAGCAGTACTTC | TRBD1 | NA | TRBJ2-7 | TRBV5-3
CASSLWGPNSPLHF | TGTGCCAGCAGCTTGTGGGGCCCAAACTCACCCCTCCACTTT | NA | once | TRBJ1-6 | TRBV5-4
CATSRGLAGFQETQYF | TGTGCCACCAGCAGAGGTCTAGCGGGATTCCAAGAGACCCAGTACTTC | TRBD2 | NA | TRBJ2-5 | TRBV15
CASSPRGGTGPSYNEQFF | TGTGCCAGCAGCCCGCGAGGGGGGACAGGACCATCCTACAATGAGCAGTTCTTC | TRBD1 | once | TRBJ2-1 | TRBV7-6
CAWSVEGNSPLHF | TGTGCCTGGAGTGTTGAGGGGAATTCACCCCTCCACTTT | NA | NA | TRBJ1-6 | TRBV30
CASSQDPRRYEQYF | TGCGCCAGCAGCCAGGACCCTCGCAGGTACGAGCAGTACTTC | NA | NA | TRBJ2-7 | TRBV4-3
CASSLAPGGNTEAFF | TGTGCCAGCAGCTTGGCCCCGGGGGGGAACACTGAAGCTTTCTTT | NA | NA | TRBJ1-1 | TRBV5-6
CASRPRGLTNQPQHF | TGTGCCAGCAGGCCCAGGGGGCTCACCAATCAGCCCCAGCATTTT | TRBD1 | once | TRBJ1-5 | TRBV2
CAISERRGPEGNTEAFF | TGTGCCATCAGTGAGCGGCGGGGACCGGAGGGAAACACTGAAGCTTTCTTT | NA | NA | TRBJ1-1 | TRBV10-3
CASGPAGTNEKLFF | TGTGCTAGTGGGCCGGCGGGAACTAATGAAAAACTGTTTTTT | NA | NA | TRBJ1-4 | TRBV12-5
CASSFSSGQGHEQFF | TGTGCCAGCAGCTTCTCCAGCGGGCAGGGGCATGAGCAGTTCTTC | NA | NA | TRBJ2-1 | TRBV7-2
CASSQDRAAAKQYF | TGTGCCAGCAGCCAAGATAGGGCGGCAGCCAAGCAGTACTTC | NA | NA | TRBJ2-7 | TRBV4-2
CASTSSVSEQFF | TGTGCCAGCACTAGTAGTGTTTCTGAGCAGTTCTTC | NA | NA | TRBJ2-1 | TRBV6-5
CASIGAGREQYF | TGTGCCAGCATTGGCGCCGGGAGAGAGCAGTACTTC | NA | NA | TRBJ2-7 | TRBV28
CASSPRNLGGNEQFF | TGTGCCAGCAGCCCTCGAAATCTGGGGGGCAATGAGCAGTTCTTC | NA | once | TRBJ2-1 | TRBV13
CAIGTLRDNEQFF | TGTGCCATTGGGACACTGAGAGACAATGAGCAGTTCTTC | NA | once | TRBJ2-1 | TRBV19
CASSYSGRQETQYF | TGTGCCAGCAGTTACTCGGGGCGGCAAGAGACCCAGTACTTC | NA | NA | TRBJ2-5 | TRBV6-6
CASSLGWTGRDTEAFF | TGTGCCAGCAGCCTGGGATGGACAGGGAGGGACACTGAAGCTTTCTTT | TRBD1 | NA | TRBJ1-1 | TRBV7-9
CASSIGTGGTQPQHF | TGTGCCAGTAGTATAGGGACAGGGGGAACTCAGCCCCAGCATTTT | TRBD1 | NA | TRBJ1-5 | TRBV19
CASRRTIGNEQFF | TGTGCCAGCAGGCGGACAATAGGCAATGAGCAGTTCTTC | NA | NA | TRBJ2-1 | TRBV6-5
CASSVEVRAGGTDTQYF | TGTGCCAGCAGCGTAGAAGTCCGGGCAGGTGGCACAGATACGCAGTATTTT | NA | NA | TRBJ2-3 | TRBV9
CASSLGGQTYEQYF | TGTGCCAGCAGTTTAGGGGGACAGACCTACGAGCAGTACTTC | TRBD1 | NA | TRBJ2-7 | TRBV27
CASSPLTGRRTEAFF | TGTGCCAGCTCACCACTAACAGGGCGACGTACTGAAGCTTTCTTT | NA | NA | TRBJ1-1 | TRBV18